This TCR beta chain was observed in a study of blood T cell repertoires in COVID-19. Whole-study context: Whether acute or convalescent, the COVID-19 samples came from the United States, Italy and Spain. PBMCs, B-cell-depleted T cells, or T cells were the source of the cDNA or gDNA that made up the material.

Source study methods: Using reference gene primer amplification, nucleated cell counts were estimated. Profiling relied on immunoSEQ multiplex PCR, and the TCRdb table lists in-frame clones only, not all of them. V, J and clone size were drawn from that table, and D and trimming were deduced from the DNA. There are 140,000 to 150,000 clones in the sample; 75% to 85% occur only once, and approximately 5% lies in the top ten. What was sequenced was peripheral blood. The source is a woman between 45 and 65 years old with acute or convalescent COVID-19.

This CDR3 is CASSPPAQGGYTF. CDR3 sequence (DNA): TGTGCCAGCAGCCCCCCTGCCCAGGGTGGCTACACCTTC. The chain recombines TRBV7-9 with TRBJ1-2; D perhaps matches TRBD1 (5 bases). The germline V gene has CDR1 SEHNR and CDR2 FQNEAQ (reference sequence). The CDR3 runs 13 residues. Trimming took 5 bases from V and 7 from J, leaving 14 bases between them.